Listed below are T cell receptor beta chains from one sample, sequenced in a study of blood T cell repertoires in COVID-19. This table comes from immunoSEQ multiplex PCR, and its TCRdb copy is limited to in-frame clones, with some not included. This table holds tens of thousands of clones, approximately 78% found once. Sequencing input: peripheral blood. The receptors were sampled from an older woman with acute or convalescent COVID-19. The CDR3 runs from the conserved cysteine through the conserved F or W. Clone size is not always given. Where it is, it says once, few, many or a class for expanded clones.

>TRBV5-4|TRBJ2-7|.
CASSAQGAEQYF
>TRBV29-1|TRBJ2-3|.
CSVKTELSTDTQYF
>TRBV2|TRBJ2-3|.
CASRPLAGGTDTQYF
>TRBV2|TRBJ1-1|.
CASSQQGIEAFF
>TRBV3-1/TRBV3-2|TRBJ1-3|.
CASSQDFGGGNTIYF
>TRBV6-1|TRBJ2-1|.
CASSAASGVISYEQFF
>TRBV10-1|TRBJ1-1|.
CASRRTGGLDTEAFF
>TRBV6-6|TRBJ1-2|.
CASSYGLVGQDYGYTF
>TRBV12-5|TRBJ2-1|once
CASGFYNNEQFF
>TRBV6-5|TRBJ2-1|once
CASSLGATFNEQFF
>TRBV5-1|TRBJ2-7|.
CASSSAGLYEQYF
>TRBV9|TRBJ2-1|.
CASSATTSGGAYEQFF
>TRBV14|TRBJ1-2|.
CASSWDRVGYGYTF
>TRBV18|TRBJ2-1|.
CASSPGGAFYNEQFF
>TRBV5-1|TRBJ1-2|.
CASSFQGNYGYTF
>TRBV7-3|TRBJ2-2|.
CASSLTRENTGELFF
>TRBV10-3|TRBJ1-1|.
CAIKGVRAENTEAFF
>TRBV11-1|TRBJ2-2|.
CASSYGQGGTGELFF
>TRBV5-8|TRBJ1-2|.
CASSLRQGALGYTF
>TRBV5-8|TRBJ1-3|.
CASSLGQVLDTIYF
>TRBV6-6|TRBJ1-5|.
CASSLSSNQPQHF
>TRBV6-6|TRBJ1-5|.
CASSYPGQGYQPQHF
>TRBV2|TRBJ1-1|.
CASSEEAGGSAEAFF
>TRBV4-2|TRBJ2-3|.
CASSQERGRAGGDTQYF
>TRBV7-3|TRBJ2-5|.
CASSQAGGYQETQYF
>TRBV7-8|TRBJ1-3|once
CASSLGVSGNTIYF
>TRBV5-4|TRBJ2-3|.
CASTLTAGYRDTQYF
>TRBV7-9|TRBJ1-3|.
CASSLDSYYATTIYF
>TRBV18|TRBJ1-1|.
CASSPRQAPLNTEAFF
>TRBV27|TRBJ1-5|.
CASSPEQVYSNQPQHF
>TRBV14|TRBJ1-2|.
CASSPHSGLTGDGYTF
>TRBV7-9|TRBJ1-3|.
CASADPGANTIYF
>TRBV27|TRBJ2-7|.
CASSALRGSYEQYF
>TRBV3-1/TRBV3-2|TRBJ2-5|.
CASSQMTTGLSRVTQYF
>TRBV5-1|TRBJ2-5|.
CASSLLAAGGPETQYF